The 14 T cell receptor beta chains listed next were all sequenced from one sample in a study of glioma-infiltrating T cells. Using RNA template, CDR3s of TCR alpha and beta were amplified with iRepertoire arm-PCR. MiXCR, run by TCRdb on the multiplex PCR reads, gives a single entry per CDR3 protein. The table includes 95,000 to 150,000 distinct CDR3 sequences, 20% to 25% detected once. What was sequenced was glioma tissue, nonneoplastic brain tissue, or PBMCs (not recorded which). The source is a human donor with low-grade glioma or glioblastoma, undergoing nonglioma brain surgery, or in good health (not recorded which).

The rearrangement joins TRBV5-1 to TRBJ2-3; 8 bases line up with TRBD2. The CDR3 sequence is 16 residues long. V shed 2 bases, J shed 1 base, and the junction held 6 bases outside the gene matches. Germline CDR1 SGHRS, CDR2 YFSETQ. The CDR3 protein is CASSFGQAGGTDTQYF. The CDR3 nucleotides read TGCGCCAGCAGCTTCGGACAAGCGGGAGGCACAGATACGCAGTATTTT.

In its sample, this clonotype was seen many times. The rearrangement joins TRBV2 to TRBJ2-7, with D possibly matching TRBD2 (5 bases). Germline V gene lookup returns CDR1 SNHLY and CDR2 FYNNEI. The CDR3 has 16 residues. The V gene lost 5 bases and the J gene lost 6 bases, with 23 bases spanning the gap. The CDR3 coding sequence is TGTGCCAGCAGTTCACATAGTGGAGGCGTCTCCGGCGAGCAGTACTTC. As protein: CASSSHSGGVSGEQYF.

This clonotype was counted many times. The CDR3 nucleotides read TGTGCCAGCAGCTCACTCAATCAGCCCCAGCATTTT. Encoded protein: CASSSLNQPQHF. The gene calls are TRBV7-2 and TRBJ1-5; D is ambiguous. Germline V CDR1 and CDR2: SGHTA, FQGNSA. Trimming removed 4 bases at V and 3 bases at J, with 4 bases between. The CDR3 totals 12 residues.

The table lists this clonotype with many counts. The CDR3 loop reads CASSYGTGLEQYF. DNA of the CDR3: TGTGCCAGCAGTTACGGGACAGGGCTCGAGCAGTACTTC. V is TRBV6-2 or TRBV6-3 and J is TRBJ2-7, with 9 bases matching TRBD1. With V trimmed by 2 bases and J by 6 bases, 2 bases remained unmatched. Germline assignment: CDR1 MNHEY and CDR2 SVGEGT. The CDR3 has 13 amino acids.

This clonotype occurred many times. V is TRBV11-2 and J is TRBJ1-1; D is ambiguous. Germline assignment: CDR1 SGHAT and CDR2 FQNNGV. The length of the CDR3 is 16 residues. V lost 5 bases, J lost 1 base, and 17 bases lay in between. This CDR3 reads CASSPGYWHSNTEAFF. CDR3 bases: TGTGCCAGCAGCCCCGGGTATTGGCACTCGAACACTGAAGCTTTCTTT.

The chain is built from TRBV6-2 or TRBV6-3 and TRBJ2-5; the match to TRBD1 covers 10 bases. Germline CDR1 MNHEY, CDR2 SVGEGT. The CDR3 runs 16 residues. The junction had 13 bases not matched to a gene; V was cut back by 5 bases and J by 7 bases. The CDR3 sequence is CASSPPPGQGMGTQYF. In nucleotides, the CDR3 is TGTGCCAGCAGTCCACCCCCGGGACAGGGGATGGGGACCCAGTACTTC.

This clonotype was recorded many times. CDR3 sequence reads: CASSLAGRTSYNEQFF. The CDR3 DNA is TGCGCCAGCAGCTTGGCAGGGAGAACCTCCTACAATGAGCAGTTCTTC. The chain links TRBV5-1 to TRBJ2-1; D tentatively fits TRBD1 or TRBD2 (5 bases each). From germline, CDR1 is SGHRS and CDR2 YFSETQ. The CDR3 has 16 residues. V lost 0 bases, J lost 0 bases, and 10 bases lay in between.

This clonotype was counted ten times or more. One junction end disagrees with the germline gene, perhaps due to a read error. The chain combines TRBV27 with TRBJ1-1; D is undetermined. Germline lookup yields CDR1 MNHEY and CDR2 SMNVEV (reference sequence). The CDR3 runs to 14 residues. The CDR3 sequence: CASSRTWVNPEAFF. CDR3 nucleotides: TGTGCCAGCAGCAGGACTTGGGTGAACCCTGAAGCTTTCTTT.

On this clonotype itself: A much larger clone differs by one base, so this may be a read error. CDR3 loop: CAAGRDEQYF. The CDR3 coding sequence is TGTGCCGCCGGACGGGACGAGCAGTACTTC. This chain links TRBV2 with TRBJ2-7; D is undetermined. Trimming cost V 11 bases and J 5 bases, with 10 bases left between them. Germline V gives CDR1 SNHLY, CDR2 FYNNEI. The CDR3 covers 10 residues.

This clonotype turned up a few times. At one end, the junction sequence differs from germline, possibly due to a read error. The V gene is TRBV24-1, the J gene TRBJ2-1; 12 nucleotides line up with TRBD2. Germline V gives CDR1 KGHDR, CDR2 SFDVKD. The CDR3 has 16 amino acids. The CDR3 loop reads CATGDPGLAGSNEQFF. As DNA, the CDR3 is TGTGCCACCGGTGACCCCGGACTAGCGGGATCCAATGAGCAGTTCTTC.

Of note for this clonotype: A single base separates this from a much larger clone, so it may be a read error. The rearrangement links TRBV7-9 to TRBJ2-3, with D hard to call. The CDR3 contains 14 residues. V gave up 4 bases and J gave up 0 bases, with 8 bases separating them. Looked up from germline, CDR1 is SEHNR and CDR2 is FQNEAQ (reference sequence). This CDR3 is CASSSSTSTDTQYF. The CDR3, as DNA: TGTGCCAGCAGCTCCTCGACTAGCACAGATACGCAGTATTTT.

The chain joins TRBV6-4 to TRBJ2-3; tentatively, D is TRBD2 (5 bases). Germline CDR1 and CDR2: MRHNA and SNTAGT. The CDR3 covers 16 residues. With 3 bases removed from V and 4 bases from J, the gap between germline ends came to 17 bases. The CDR3 DNA reads as TGTGCCAGCAGTGAATCGGACTCGACCGGGCCAGATACGCAGTATTTT. It specifies CASSESDSTGPDTQYF.

This clonotype was observed a handful of times. This may stem from a read error, because a much larger clone lies one nucleotide away. The rearrangement links TRBV7-2 to TRBJ2-7; no clear D. The CDR3 consists of 13 residues. Germline lookup yields CDR1 SGHTA and CDR2 FQGNSA. CDR3 in DNA: TGTGCCAGCGGCTTAGCATACCACTACGAGCAGTACTTC. Its translation: CASGLAYHYEQYF.

This clonotype has at least ten counts. CDR3 sequence reads: CASSPTGMNTEAFF. The CDR3 region has the DNA TGTGCCAGCAGCCCGACGGGGATGAACACTGAAGCTTTCTTT. J is TRBJ1-1 and V is TRBV7-8, with D hard to call. Looked up from germline, CDR1 is SGHVS and CDR2 is FQNEAQ. CDR3 size: 14 residues. The V gene lost 5 bases and the J gene lost 0 bases, with 10 bases spanning the gap.